Listed below are T cell receptor beta chains from one sample, sequenced in a study of cytomegalovirus exposure and HLA in healthy donors. Produced via immunoSEQ multiplex PCR; TCRdb's table is partial and in-frame only. The sample table sets out approximately 200,000 clones. Sequencing was performed on PBMCs. Receptors were obtained from a boy aged 5 to 17 in good health and CMV-seronegative. The CDR3 runs from the conserved cysteine through the conserved F or W. A D gene is named only where the DNA matches it firmly.

V	D	J	DNA	CDR3
TRBV6-5	.	TRBJ2-2	TGTGCCAGCCGATTTACCGGGGCCGGGGAGCTGTTTTTT	CASRFTGAGELFF
TRBV9	.	TRBJ1-6	TGTGCCAGCAGCGGCAGTGTTTCCTATAATTCACCCCTCCACTTT	CASSGSVSYNSPLHF
TRBV7-9	.	TRBJ1-4	TGTGCCAGCTCCACAGCTTTTGGTAATGAAAAACTGTTTTTT	CASSTAFGNEKLFF
TRBV10-1	TRBD1	TRBJ1-1	TGCGCCAGCAGTCAAATCCGGGACAGGGGCGCTGAAGCTTTCTTT	CASSQIRDRGAEAFF
TRBV7-2	TRBD1	TRBJ2-2	TGTGCCAGCAGCCACAGGGGGCGCGCCGGGGAGCTGTTTTTT	CASSHRGRAGELFF
TRBV2	.	TRBJ2-7	TGTGCCAGCAGTGAAGGGGGGAGCACCATCTGGGGAGGACACGAGCAGTACTTC	CASSEGGSTIWGGHEQYF
TRBV28	TRBD1	TRBJ1-6	TGTGCCAGCAGCCAACTTCTGACAGGGGCGCCTTCACCCCTCCACTTT	CASSQLLTGAPSPLHF
TRBV15	.	TRBJ2-3	TGTGCCACTACCGTAGCTGGCACAGATACGCAGTATTTT	CATTVAGTDTQYF
TRBV6-5	.	TRBJ1-6	TGTGCCAGCAGTTACGTGGGGCATAATTCACCCCTCCACTTT	CASSYVGHNSPLHF
TRBV10-2	.	TRBJ1-2	TGCGCCAGCAGACCGGGGGGGGCGAGCAACTATGGCTACACCTTC	CASRPGGASNYGYTF
TRBV4-1	TRBD1	TRBJ1-3	TGCGCCAGCAGCCAAGGGTTGACAGGGAAGGACTCTGGAAACACCATATATTTT	CASSQGLTGKDSGNTIYF
TRBV29-1	.	TRBJ1-1	TGCAGCGTTGAAGATCACCTTGGAGGCACTGAAGCTTTCTTT	CSVEDHLGGTEAFF
TRBV13	TRBD1	TRBJ1-2	TGTGCCAGCAGCTTAGTCCCATCTTTGACAGGGGGCGCGCGGGGCTACACCTTC	CASSLVPSLTGGARGYTF
TRBV7-3	TRBD1	TRBJ2-6	TGTGCCAGCAGCTCCTCCGGGACAGGGGGGAGAGGGGCCAACGTCCTGACTTTC	CASSSSGTGGRGANVLTF
TRBV19	.	TRBJ2-7	TGTGCCAGTAGTACGGGATCCCTCGAGCAGTACTTC	CASSTGSLEQYF
TRBV19	.	TRBJ2-3	TGTGCCAGTAGTTTGGGGCAGTACACAGATACGCAGTATTTT	CASSLGQYTDTQYF
TRBV6-5	.	TRBJ1-5	TGTGCCAGCAGCTCAGGCGTCGGGCCCCAGCATTTT	CASSSGVGPQHF
TRBV5-1	.	TRBJ2-1	TGCGCCAGCAGCTGGGAGTTAGGGGACTTGGGCAATGAGCAGTTCTTC	CASSWELGDLGNEQFF
TRBV2	TRBD1	TRBJ1-5	TGTGCCAGCCACAAGGGGGCTAATGGCAATCAGCCCCAGCATTTT	CASHKGANGNQPQHF
TRBV10-3	TRBD2	TRBJ2-7	TGTGCCATCAGTTTAGCGGGGAGCTCCTACGAGCAGTACTTC	CAISLAGSSYEQYF
TRBV2	.	TRBJ2-7	TGTGCGATCAGGGGCGGCGAGCAGTACTTC	CAIRGGEQYF
TRBV7-3	.	TRBJ2-1	TGTGCCAGCAGCACGTCCCATGGGACACAGCAGTTCTTC	CASSTSHGTQQFF
TRBV7-8	.	TRBJ1-1	TGTGCCAGCAGCTCCCAAACCGGAGGGCTTCGTCAAGCTTTCTTT	CASSSQTGGLRQAFF